This T cell receptor beta chain comes out of a study of a mutant IDH1 vaccine in newly diagnosed glioma. This clone was seen just once. Its antigen is as yet unknown. CDR1 and CDR2 from the germline V gene are SGHRS and YFSETQ. The CDR3 is 16 amino acids. Trimming removed 4 bases from V and 3 bases from J; junction bases left unmatched: 8. The time point: week 35, safety follow-up. Topical imiquimod accompanied each vaccine dose, which consisted of 300 ug of mutant IDH1 20-mer peptide. TCRdb keeps only in-frame clones here, not all; method: immunoSEQ multiplex PCR. The sample consists of about 54,000 clones, roughly 80% of them appearing once.

The J gene is TRBJ2-1, the V gene TRBV5-1, with 9 bases identical to TRBD1. The sequence derives from a woman younger than 30 with glioma. The specimen was PBMCs, collected from a glioma patient whose treatment included an IDH1 peptide vaccine. CDR3 in amino acids: CASSPPTGGFYNEQFF. Here the CDR3 DNA reads TGCGCCAGCAGCCCGCCGACAGGGGGGTTCTACAATGAGCAGTTCTTC.